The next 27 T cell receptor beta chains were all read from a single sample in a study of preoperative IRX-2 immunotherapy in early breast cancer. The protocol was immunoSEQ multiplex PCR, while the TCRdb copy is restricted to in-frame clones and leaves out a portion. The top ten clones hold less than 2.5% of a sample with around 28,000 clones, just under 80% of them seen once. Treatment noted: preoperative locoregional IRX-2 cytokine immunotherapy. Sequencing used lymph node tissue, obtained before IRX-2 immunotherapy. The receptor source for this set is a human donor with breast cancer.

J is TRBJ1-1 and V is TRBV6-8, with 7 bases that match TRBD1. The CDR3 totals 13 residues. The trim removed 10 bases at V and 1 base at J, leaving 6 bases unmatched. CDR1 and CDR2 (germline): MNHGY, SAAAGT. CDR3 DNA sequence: TGTGCCATCAGGGGGGACAGGAACACTGAAGCTTTCTTT. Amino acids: CAIRGDRNTEAFF.

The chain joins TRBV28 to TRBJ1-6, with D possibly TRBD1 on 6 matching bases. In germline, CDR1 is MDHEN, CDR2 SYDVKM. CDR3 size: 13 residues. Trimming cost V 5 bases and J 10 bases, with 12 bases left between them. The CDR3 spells CASSTLRGSPLHF. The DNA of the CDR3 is TGTGCCAGCAGTACCCTGAGGGGGTCACCCCTCCACTTT.

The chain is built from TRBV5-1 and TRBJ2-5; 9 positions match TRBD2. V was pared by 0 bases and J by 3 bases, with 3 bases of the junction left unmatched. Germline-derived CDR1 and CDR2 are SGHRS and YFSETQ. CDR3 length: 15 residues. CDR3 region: CASSLAVAGEETQYF. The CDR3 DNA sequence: TGCGCCAGCAGCTTGGCCGTAGCGGGGGAAGAGACCCAGTACTTC.

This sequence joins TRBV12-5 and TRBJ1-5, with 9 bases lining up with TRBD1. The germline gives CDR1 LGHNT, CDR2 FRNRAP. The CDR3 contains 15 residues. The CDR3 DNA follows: TGTGCCAGCACCGTACAGGGGGCTGGCAATCAGCCCCAGCATTTT. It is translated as CASTVQGAGNQPQHF.

The CDR3 is CASSPRHRTEAFF. As DNA, the CDR3 is TGTGCCAGCAGCCCGAGACATCGCACTGAAGCTTTCTTT. The chain employs TRBV7-1 and TRBJ1-1; D not resolved. TRBV7-1 is treated as an ORF (open reading frame) with a function not yet certain. V lost 5 bases to trimming and J lost 4 bases, with 11 bases between them. This CDR3 comprises 13 residues.

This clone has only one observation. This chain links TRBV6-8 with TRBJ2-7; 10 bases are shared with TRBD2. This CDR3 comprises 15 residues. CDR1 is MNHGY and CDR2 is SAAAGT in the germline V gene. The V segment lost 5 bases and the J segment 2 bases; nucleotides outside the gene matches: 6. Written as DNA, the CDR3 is TGTGCCAGCAGTGGCCTAGCGGGGGTAACCTACGAGCAGTACTTC. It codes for CASSGLAGVTYEQYF.

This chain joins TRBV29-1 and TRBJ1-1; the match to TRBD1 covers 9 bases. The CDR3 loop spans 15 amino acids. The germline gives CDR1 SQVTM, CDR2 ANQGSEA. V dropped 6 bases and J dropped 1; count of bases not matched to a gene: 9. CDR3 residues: CSVVDRGRGNTEAFF. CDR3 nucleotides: TGCAGCGTGGTTGACAGGGGGAGGGGGAACACTGAAGCTTTCTTT.

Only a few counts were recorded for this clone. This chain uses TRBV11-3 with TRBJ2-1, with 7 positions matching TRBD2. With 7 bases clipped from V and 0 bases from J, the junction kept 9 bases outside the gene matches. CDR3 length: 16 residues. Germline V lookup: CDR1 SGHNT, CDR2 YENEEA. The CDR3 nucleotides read TGTGCCAGCATCATACACGCGGGGGTCTCCTACAATGAGCAGTTCTTC. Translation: CASIIHAGVSYNEQFF.

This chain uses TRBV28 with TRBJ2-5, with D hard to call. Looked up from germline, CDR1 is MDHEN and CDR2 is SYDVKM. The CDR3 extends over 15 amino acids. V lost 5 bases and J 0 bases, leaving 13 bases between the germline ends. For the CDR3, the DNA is TGTGCCAGCAGTCTCGGACGGAACAACCAAGAGACCCAGTACTTC. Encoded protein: CASSLGRNNQETQYF.

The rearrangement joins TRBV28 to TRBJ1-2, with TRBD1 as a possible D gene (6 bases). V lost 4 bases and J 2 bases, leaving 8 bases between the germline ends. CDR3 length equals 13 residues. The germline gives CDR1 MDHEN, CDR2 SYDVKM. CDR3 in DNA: TGTGCCAGCAGTTGGACAGACAACTATGGCTACACCTTC. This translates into CASSWTDNYGYTF.

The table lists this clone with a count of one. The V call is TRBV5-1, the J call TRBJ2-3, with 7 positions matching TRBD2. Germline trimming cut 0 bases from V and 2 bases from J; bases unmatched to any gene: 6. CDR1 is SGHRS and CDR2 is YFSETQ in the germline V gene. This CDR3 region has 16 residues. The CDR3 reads CASSLEAGGYTDTQYF. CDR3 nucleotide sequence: TGCGCCAGCAGCTTGGAGGCCGGGGGGTACACAGATACGCAGTATTTT.

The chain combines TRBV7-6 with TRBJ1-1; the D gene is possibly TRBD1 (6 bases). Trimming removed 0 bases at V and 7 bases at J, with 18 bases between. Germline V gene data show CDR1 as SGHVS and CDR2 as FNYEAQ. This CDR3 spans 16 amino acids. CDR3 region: CASSLAGGGFRGEAFF. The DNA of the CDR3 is TGTGCCAGCAGCTTAGCCGGAGGGGGGTTTCGAGGTGAAGCTTTCTTT.

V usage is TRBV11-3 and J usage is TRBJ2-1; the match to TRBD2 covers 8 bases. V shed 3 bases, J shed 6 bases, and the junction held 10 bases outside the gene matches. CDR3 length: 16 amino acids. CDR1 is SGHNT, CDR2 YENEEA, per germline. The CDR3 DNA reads TGTGCCAGCAGCTTCGCCCCTAGCGGGCCTTTCAATGAGCAGTTCTTC. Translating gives CASSFAPSGPFNEQFF.

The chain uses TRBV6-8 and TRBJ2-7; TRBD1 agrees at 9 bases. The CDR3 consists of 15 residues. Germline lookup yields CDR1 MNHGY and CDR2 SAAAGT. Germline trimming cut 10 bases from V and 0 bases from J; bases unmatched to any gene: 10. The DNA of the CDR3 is TGTGCCACCCGTCGCGCGGACAGGGGCTCCTACGAGCAGTACTTC. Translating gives CATRRADRGSYEQYF.

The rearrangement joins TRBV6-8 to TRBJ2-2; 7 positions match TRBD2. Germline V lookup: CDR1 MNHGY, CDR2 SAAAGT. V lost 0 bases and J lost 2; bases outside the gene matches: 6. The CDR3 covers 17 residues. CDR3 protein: CASSYSSGAFNTGELFF. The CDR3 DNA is TGTGCCAGCAGTTACTCGAGCGGGGCCTTTAACACCGGGGAGCTGTTTTTT.

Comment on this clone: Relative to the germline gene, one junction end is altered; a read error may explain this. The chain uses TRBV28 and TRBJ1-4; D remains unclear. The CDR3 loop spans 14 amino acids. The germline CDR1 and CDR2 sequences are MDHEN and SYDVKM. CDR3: CASSVRITNKKLFF. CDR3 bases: TGTGCCAGCAGTGTCAGGATAACTAATAAAAAACTGTTTTTT. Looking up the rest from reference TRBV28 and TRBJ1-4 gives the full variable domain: DVKVTQSSRYLVKRTGEKVFLECVQDMDHENMFWYRQDPGLGLRLIYFSYDVKMKEKGDIPEGYSVSREKKERFSLILESASTNQTSMYLCASSVRITNKKLFFGSGTQLSVL.

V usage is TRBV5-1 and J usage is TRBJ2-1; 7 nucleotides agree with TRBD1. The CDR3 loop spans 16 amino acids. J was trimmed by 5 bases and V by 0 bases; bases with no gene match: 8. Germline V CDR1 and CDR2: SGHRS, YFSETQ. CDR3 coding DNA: TGCGCCAGCAGCTTGGGGCAGGGGGTCATGGACAATGAGCAGTTCTTC. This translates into CASSLGQGVMDNEQFF.

For the CDR3, the DNA is TGTGCCAGCAGCTTGAGAGGGGACACCAATCAGCCCCAGCATTTT. It is translated as CASSLRGDTNQPQHF. The chain is built from TRBV7-1 and TRBJ1-5; D perhaps matches TRBD1 (6 bases). TRBV7-1 is placed among ORFs of uncertain function. The CDR3 is 15 amino acids. The ends were cut back, 4 bases at V and 3 bases at J, with 13 bases in the middle.

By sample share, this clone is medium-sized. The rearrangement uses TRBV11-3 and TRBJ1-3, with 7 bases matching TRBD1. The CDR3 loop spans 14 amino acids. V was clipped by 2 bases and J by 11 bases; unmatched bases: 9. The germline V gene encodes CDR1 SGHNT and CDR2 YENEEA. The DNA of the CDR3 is TGTGCCAGCAGCTTACGGACAGGCAGATATCCCATATATTTT. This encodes CASSLRTGRYPIYF.

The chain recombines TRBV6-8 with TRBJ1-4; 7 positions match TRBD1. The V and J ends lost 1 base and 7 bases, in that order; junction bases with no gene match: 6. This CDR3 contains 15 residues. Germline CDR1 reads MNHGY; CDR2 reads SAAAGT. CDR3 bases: TGTGCCAGCAGTTACTTTGCAGGGGGAAGTGAAAAACTGTTTTTT. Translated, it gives CASSYFAGGSEKLFF.

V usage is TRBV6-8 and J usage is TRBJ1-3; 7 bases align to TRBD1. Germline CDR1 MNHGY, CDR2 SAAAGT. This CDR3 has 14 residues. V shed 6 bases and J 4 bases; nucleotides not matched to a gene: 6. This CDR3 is CASRRQGGGNTIYF. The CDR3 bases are TGTGCCAGCAGGCGACAGGGAGGGGGAAACACCATATATTTT.

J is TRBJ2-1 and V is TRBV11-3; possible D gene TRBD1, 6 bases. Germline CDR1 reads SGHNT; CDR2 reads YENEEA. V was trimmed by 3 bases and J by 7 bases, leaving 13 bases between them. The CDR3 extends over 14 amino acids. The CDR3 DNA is TGTGCCAGCAGCTTTGTTTGGGGGCAGAATGAGCAGTTCTTC. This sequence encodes CASSFVWGQNEQFF. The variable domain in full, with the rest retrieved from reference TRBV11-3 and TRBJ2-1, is EAGVVQSPRYKIIEKKQPVAFWCNPISGHNTLYWYLQNLGQGPELLIRYENEEAVDDSQLPKDRFSAERLKGVDSTLKIQPAELGDSAVYLCASSFVWGQNEQFFGPGTRLTVL.

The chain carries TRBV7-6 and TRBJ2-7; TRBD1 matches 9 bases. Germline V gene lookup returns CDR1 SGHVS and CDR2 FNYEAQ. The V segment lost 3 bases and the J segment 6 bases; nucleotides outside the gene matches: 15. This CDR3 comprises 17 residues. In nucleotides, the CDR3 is TGTGCCAGCAGCTTTCCGACTGACAGGGGGAGACTCCGCGAGCAGTACTTC. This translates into CASSFPTDRGRLREQYF. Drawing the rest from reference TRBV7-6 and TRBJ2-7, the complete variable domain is GAGVSQSPRYKVTKRGQDVALRCDPISGHVSLYWYRQALGQGPEFLTYFNYEAQQDKSGLPNDRFSAERPEGSISTLTIQRTEQRDSAMYRCASSFPTDRGRLREQYFGPGTRLTVT.

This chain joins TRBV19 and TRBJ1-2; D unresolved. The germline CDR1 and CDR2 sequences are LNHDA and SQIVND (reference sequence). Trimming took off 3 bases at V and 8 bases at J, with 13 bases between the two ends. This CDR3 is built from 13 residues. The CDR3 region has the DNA TGTGCCAGTAGTATTCGAGGGAGCAGGGGCTACACCTTC. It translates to CASSIRGSRGYTF.

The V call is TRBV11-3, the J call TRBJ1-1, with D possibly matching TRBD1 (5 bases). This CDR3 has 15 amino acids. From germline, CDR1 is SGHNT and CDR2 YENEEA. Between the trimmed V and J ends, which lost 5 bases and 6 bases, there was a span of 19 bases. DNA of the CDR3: TGTGCCAGCAGCCCCGCCCGGGGCCTGGTCTCTGAAGCTTTCTTT. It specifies CASSPARGLVSEAFF.

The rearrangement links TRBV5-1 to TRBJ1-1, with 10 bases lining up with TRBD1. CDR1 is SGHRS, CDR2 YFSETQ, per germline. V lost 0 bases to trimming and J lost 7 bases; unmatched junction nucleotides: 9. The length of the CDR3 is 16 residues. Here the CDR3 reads CASSLAGRTGGSEAFF. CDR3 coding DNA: TGCGCCAGCAGCTTGGCCGGTAGGACAGGGGGAAGTGAAGCTTTCTTT.

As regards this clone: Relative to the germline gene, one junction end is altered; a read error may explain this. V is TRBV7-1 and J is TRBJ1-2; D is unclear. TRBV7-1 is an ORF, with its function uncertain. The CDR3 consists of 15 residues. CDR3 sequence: CARSSQVKANYGYTF. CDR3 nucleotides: TGTGCCAGAAGCTCCCAGGTTAAAGCTAACTATGGCTACACCTTC.